This paragraph covers one T cell receptor beta chain sequence. Its specificity is not known. These data are taken from a study of T cell repertoires in cytomegalovirus infection. Study-level results: CMV carriers having the relevant HLA were flagged by cumulative public TCR beta family frequency.

TCRdb processed the reads anew with MiXCR; each CDR3 protein has one entry. The table shows about 110,000 distinct CDR3 sequences, with over 40% occurring only once. The CDR3 sequence is 14 residues long. The ends lost 8 bases at V and 3 bases at J; junction bases unmatched: 8. CDR1 and CDR2 (germline): SNHLY, FYNNEI. The gene calls are TRBV2 and TRBJ2-7; 9 nucleotides match TRBD2. The sequencing used CD8+ T cells from cultured PBMCs, collected from culture after CMV antigen stimulation. This sequence originates from a human donor in good health (CMV status not recorded). Some clones in this sample may be carry-over from other donors' samples. The CDR3 coding sequence is TGTGCCAGCGCCCCGCGGGGGGGAGACTACGAGCAGTACTTC. It specifies CASAPRGGDYEQYF.